This T cell receptor beta chain was retrieved from a study of blood T cell repertoires in COVID-19. On the study more broadly: From the United States, Italy and Spain came samples of acute and convalescent COVID-19. Sources were T cells, B-cell-depleted T cells, or PBMCs; the material itself was cDNA or gDNA.

Original analysis: Amplification of reference gene primers was used by the study to estimate nucleated cell counts. The protocol was immunoSEQ multiplex PCR, while the TCRdb copy is restricted to in-frame clones and leaves out a portion. D and trimming were read from the DNA, whereas the V and J calls and clone size are those reported in that table. The data show 50,000 or so clones, 81% seen once. Germline CDR1 SNHLY, CDR2 FYNNEI. V dropped 6 bases and J dropped 0 bases, with 13 bases sitting between them. The CDR3 has 15 amino acids. The source is an older woman with acute or convalescent COVID-19. What was sequenced was peripheral blood. This chain connects TRBV2 to TRBJ2-3; a weak D match, TRBD2 (6 bases). CDR3 DNA: TGTGCCAGCAGCAGGGACTTCTCTAGCACAGATACGCAGTATTTT. It is translated as CASSRDFSSTDTQYF.